The 4 T cell receptor beta chains given below trace back to one sample, sequenced in a study of blood T cell repertoires in COVID-19. Clones were sequenced by immunoSEQ multiplex PCR, and TCRdb holds only the in-frame ones, with some missing. The profile shows nearly 200,000 clones, about 86% of them singletons. Sequencing input: PBMCs or T cells enriched from blood (not recorded which). These TCRs come from a man aged 40-49 years who had recovered from COVID-19.

The chain employs TRBV15 and TRBJ1-1; a weak D match, TRBD1 (6 bases). Per the germline V gene, CDR1 is LNHNV and CDR2 is YYDKDF (reference sequence). The CDR3 is made up of 16 amino acids. The V end was cut by 6 bases, the J end by 0 bases, with 17 bases between. As DNA, the CDR3 is TGTGCCACCAGTCCCAGGGGCGTTTTGATGAACACTGAAGCTTTCTTT. Residues: CATSPRGVLMNTEAFF.

V is TRBV19 and J is TRBJ1-4; D possibly corresponds to TRBD1 (6 bases). V was cut by 4 bases and J by 3 bases, with 12 bases left in between. Per germline, CDR1 LNHDA and CDR2 SQIVND (reference sequence). The CDR3 sequence is 15 residues long. As DNA, the CDR3 is TGTGCCAGTAGTAACAAAGGGGGGGCTAATGAAAAACTGTTTTTT. Translation gives CASSNKGGANEKLFF.

This chain connects TRBV5-1 to TRBJ1-1, with 9 bases that match TRBD1. The CDR3 covers 14 residues. The V gene's germline CDR1 is SGHRS and CDR2 YFSETQ. V shed 8 bases, J shed 0 bases, and the junction held 5 bases outside the gene matches. Here the CDR3 reads CASTGQGMNTEAFF. The CDR3 DNA is TGCGCCAGTACGGGACAGGGAATGAACACTGAAGCTTTCTTT.

The genes are TRBV5-1 and TRBJ1-1, with unresolved D. Trimming pared 0 bases from V and 0 bases from J, leaving 9 bases between. This CDR3 has 15 amino acids. The V gene's germline CDR1 is SGHRS and CDR2 YFSETQ. The chain's CDR3 is CASSLGSRMNTEAFF. The CDR3 DNA reads as TGCGCCAGCAGCTTGGGCTCCAGAATGAACACTGAAGCTTTCTTT. The entire variable domain, with the rest obtained from reference TRBV5-1 and TRBJ1-1, is as follows: KAGVTQTPRYLIKTRGQQVTLSCSPISGHRSVSWYQQTPGQGLQFLFEYFSETQRNKGNFPGRFSGRQFSNSRSEMNVSTLELGDSALYLCASSLGSRMNTEAFFGQGTRLTVV.